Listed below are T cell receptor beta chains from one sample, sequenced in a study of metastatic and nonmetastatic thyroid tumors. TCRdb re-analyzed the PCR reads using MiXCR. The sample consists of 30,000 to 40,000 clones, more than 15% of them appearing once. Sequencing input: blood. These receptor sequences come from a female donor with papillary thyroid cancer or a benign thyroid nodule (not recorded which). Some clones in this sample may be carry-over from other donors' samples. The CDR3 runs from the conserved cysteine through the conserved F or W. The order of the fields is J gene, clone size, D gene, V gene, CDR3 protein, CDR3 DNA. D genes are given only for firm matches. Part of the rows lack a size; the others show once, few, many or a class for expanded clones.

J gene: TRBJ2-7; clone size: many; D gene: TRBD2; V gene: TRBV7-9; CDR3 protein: CASSFSGEQYF; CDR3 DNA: TGTGCCAGCAGCTTTAGCGGGGAGCAGTACTTC
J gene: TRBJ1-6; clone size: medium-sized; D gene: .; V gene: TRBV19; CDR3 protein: CASSISLVTNSPLHF; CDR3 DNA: TGTGCCAGTAGTATATCATTGGTGACTAATTCACCCCTCCACTTT
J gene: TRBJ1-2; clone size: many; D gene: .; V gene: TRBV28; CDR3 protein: CASSPNLWGTHF; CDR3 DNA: TGTGCCAGCAGTCCAAATTTGTGGGGAACCCACTTC
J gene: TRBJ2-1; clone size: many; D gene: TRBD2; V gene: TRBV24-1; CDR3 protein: CATSDPGTSGLSSYNEQFF; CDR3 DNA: TGTGCCACCAGTGACCCCGGGACTAGCGGGTTAAGCTCCTACAATGAGCAGTTCTTC
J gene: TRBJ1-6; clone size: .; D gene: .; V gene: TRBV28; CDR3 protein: CASSSGYNSPLHF; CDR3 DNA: TGTGCCAGCAGCTCAGGTTATAATTCACCCCTCCACTTT
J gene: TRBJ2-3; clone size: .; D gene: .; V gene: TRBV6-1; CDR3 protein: CASSELEGSGSRYTQYF; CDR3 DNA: TGTGCCAGCAGTGAGTTGGAAGGCAGCGGTTCGCGGTATACGCAGTATTTT
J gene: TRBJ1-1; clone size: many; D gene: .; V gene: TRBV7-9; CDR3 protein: CASSLAGTSTEAFF; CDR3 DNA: TGTGCCAGCAGCTTAGCCGGGACAAGCACTGAAGCTTTCTTT
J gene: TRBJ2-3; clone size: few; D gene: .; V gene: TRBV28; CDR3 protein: CASSLPFAGTDTQYF; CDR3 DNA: TGTGCCAGCAGTTTACCCTTTGCCGGCACAGATACGCAGTATTTT
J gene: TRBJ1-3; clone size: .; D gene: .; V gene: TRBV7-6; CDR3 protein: CASISQCLAGNTIYF; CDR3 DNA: TGTGCCAGCATCTCCCAGTGTCTCGCTGGAAACACCATATATTTT
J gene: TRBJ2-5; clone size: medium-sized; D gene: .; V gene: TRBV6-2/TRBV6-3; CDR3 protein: CASSYHEGAETQYF; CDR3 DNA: TGTGCCAGCAGTTACCACGAGGGCGCGGAGACCCAGTACTTC
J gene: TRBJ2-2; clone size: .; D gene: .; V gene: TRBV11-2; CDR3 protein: CAQGGSGRNTGELFF; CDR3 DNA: TGTGCCCAGGGGGGGTCGGGAAGAAACACCGGGGAGCTGTTTTTT
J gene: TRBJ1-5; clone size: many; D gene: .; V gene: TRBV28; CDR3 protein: CASSPGTDRPQHF; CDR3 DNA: TGTGCCAGCAGTCCAGGGACCGATCGGCCCCAGCATTTT
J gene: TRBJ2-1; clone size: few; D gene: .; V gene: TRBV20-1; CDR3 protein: CSARDSAGAGNEQFF; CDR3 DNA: TGCAGTGCTAGAGATTCGGCGGGGGCGGGCAATGAGCAGTTCTTC
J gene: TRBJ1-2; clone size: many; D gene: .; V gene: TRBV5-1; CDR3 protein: CASSFDAPGVYGYTF; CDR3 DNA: TGCGCCAGCAGCTTCGACGCACCCGGGGTGTATGGCTACACCTTC
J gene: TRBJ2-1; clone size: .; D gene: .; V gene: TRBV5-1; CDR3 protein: CASSLETQNVQFF; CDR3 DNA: TGCGCCAGCAGCTTGGAGACCCAAAATGTGCAGTTCTTC
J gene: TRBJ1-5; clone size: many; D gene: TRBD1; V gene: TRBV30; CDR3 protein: CAWRPRQGGSNQPQHF; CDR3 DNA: TGTGCCTGGAGGCCGCGACAGGGGGGGAGCAATCAGCCCCAGCATTTT
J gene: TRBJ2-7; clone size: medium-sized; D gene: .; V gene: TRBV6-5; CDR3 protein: CASSYNREYEQYF; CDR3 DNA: TGTGCCAGCAGTTACAACAGGGAGTACGAGCAGTACTTC
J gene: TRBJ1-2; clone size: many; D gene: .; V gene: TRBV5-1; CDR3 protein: CASRPWGQGNYGYTF; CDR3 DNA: TGCGCCAGCCGTCCTTGGGGTCAGGGTAACTATGGCTACACCTTC
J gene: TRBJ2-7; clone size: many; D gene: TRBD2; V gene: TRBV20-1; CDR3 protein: CSARDDETSGLYEQYF; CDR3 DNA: TGCAGTGCTAGAGATGACGAGACTAGCGGGCTCTACGAGCAGTACTTC
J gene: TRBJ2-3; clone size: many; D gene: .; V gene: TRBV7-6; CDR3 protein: CASSSRITDTQYF; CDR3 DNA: TGTGCCAGCAGCTCTAGGATAACAGATACGCAGTATTTT
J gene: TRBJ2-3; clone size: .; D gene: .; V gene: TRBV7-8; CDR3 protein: CASSSRGTDTQYF; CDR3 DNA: TGTGCCAGCAGCTCCCGAGGCACAGATACGCAGTATTTT
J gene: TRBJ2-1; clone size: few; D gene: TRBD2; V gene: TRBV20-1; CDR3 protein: CSARLGTSDFPDQFF; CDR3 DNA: TGCAGTGCTAGGCTAGGGACTAGTGATTTTCCTGATCAGTTCTTC
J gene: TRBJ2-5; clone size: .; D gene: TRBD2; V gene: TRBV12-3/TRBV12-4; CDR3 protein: CGCSALGMRGETQYF; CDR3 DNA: TGTGGGTGCAGTGCCCTCGGGATGCGGGGGGAGACCCAGTACTTC
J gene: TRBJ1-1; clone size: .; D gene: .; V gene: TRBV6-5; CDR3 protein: CASSYSRAEEVTEAFF; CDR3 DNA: TGTGCCAGCAGTTACTCTAGGGCAGAGGAGGTCACTGAAGCTTTCTTT
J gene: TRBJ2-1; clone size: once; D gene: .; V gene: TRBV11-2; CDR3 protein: CASSLIGQNEQFF; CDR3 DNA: TGTGCCAGCAGCTTAATTGGTCAAAATGAGCAGTTCTTC
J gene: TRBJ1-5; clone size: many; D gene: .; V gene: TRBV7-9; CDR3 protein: CASSRWDQPQHF; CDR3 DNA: TGTGCCAGCAGTCGGTGGGATCAGCCCCAGCATTTT
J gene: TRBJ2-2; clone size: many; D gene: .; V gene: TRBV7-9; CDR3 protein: CASSTQAVPGELFF; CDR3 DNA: TGTGCTAGCAGCACCCAAGCGGTCCCCGGGGAGCTGTTTTTT
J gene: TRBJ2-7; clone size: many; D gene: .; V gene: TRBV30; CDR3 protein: CAWSLGPLREQYF; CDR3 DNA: TGTGCCTGGAGTCTTGGCCCCCTACGAGAGCAGTACTTC
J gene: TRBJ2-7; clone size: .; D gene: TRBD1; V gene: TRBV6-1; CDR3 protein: CASSMPGQGRYEQYF; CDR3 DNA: TGTGCCAGCAGCATGCCGGGACAGGGGAGATACGAGCAGTACTTC
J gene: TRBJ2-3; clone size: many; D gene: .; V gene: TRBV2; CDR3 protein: CASRILAATDTQYF; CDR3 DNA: TGTGCCAGCAGGATCTTAGCGGCCACAGATACGCAGTATTTT
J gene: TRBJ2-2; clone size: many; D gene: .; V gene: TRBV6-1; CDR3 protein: CASSGPGRANTGELFF; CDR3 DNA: TGTGCCAGCAGTGGGCCGGGACGCGCGAACACCGGGGAGCTGTTTTTT
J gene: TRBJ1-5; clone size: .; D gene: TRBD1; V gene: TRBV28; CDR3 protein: CASSSRRGQANQTQHF; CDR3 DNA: TGTGCCAGCAGTTCCCGGAGGGGGCAGGCCAATCAGACCCAGCATTTT
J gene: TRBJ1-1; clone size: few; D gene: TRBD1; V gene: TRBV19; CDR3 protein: CASSMNRGLNTEAFF; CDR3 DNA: TGTGCCAGTAGTATGAACAGGGGGTTGAACACTGAAGCTTTCTTT
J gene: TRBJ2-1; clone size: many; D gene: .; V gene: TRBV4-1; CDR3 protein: CASSQESWGTPGNEQFF; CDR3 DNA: TGCGCCAGCAGCCAAGAGAGTTGGGGGACCCCCGGGAATGAGCAGTTCTTC
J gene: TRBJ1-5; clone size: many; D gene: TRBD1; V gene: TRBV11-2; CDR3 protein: CASSLGGQGYQPQHF; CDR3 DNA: TGTGCCAGCAGCTTAGGGGGACAGGGATATCAGCCCCAGCATTTT
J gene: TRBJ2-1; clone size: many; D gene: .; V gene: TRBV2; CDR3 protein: CASLALLSYNEQFF; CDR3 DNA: TGTGCCAGTTTAGCGCTATTATCCTACAATGAGCAGTTCTTC
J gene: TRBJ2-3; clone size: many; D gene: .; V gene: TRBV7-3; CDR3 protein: CASSLIAPPDTQYF; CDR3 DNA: TGTGCCAGCAGCTTAATAGCGCCGCCAGATACGCAGTATTTT
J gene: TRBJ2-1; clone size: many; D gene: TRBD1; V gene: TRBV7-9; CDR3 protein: CASTPVGTGRYNEQFF; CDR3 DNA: TGTGCCAGCACCCCCGTCGGGACAGGGCGTTACAATGAGCAGTTCTTC
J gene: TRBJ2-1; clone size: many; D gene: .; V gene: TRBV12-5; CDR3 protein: CASGFSLASPSYNEQFF; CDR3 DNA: TGTGCTAGTGGTTTCAGTTTGGCTAGCCCATCCTACAATGAGCAGTTCTTC
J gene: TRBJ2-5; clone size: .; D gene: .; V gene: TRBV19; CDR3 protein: CASRVWWAPEETQYF; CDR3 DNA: TGTGCCAGTAGAGTGTGGTGGGCGCCGGAGGAGACCCAGTACTTC
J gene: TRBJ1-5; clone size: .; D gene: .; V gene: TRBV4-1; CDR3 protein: CASSQDGAGPHHF; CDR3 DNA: TGCGCCAGCAGCCAAGACGGGGCTGGGCCCCATCATTTT
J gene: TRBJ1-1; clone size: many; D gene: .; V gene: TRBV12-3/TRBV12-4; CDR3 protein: CASSLGWNTEAFF; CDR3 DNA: TGTGCCAGCAGTTTAGGATGGAACACTGAAGCTTTCTTT
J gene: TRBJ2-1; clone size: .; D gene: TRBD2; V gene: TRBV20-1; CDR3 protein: CSARALLADISYNEQFF; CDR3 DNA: TGCAGTGCTAGAGCCCTACTAGCGGATATCTCCTACAATGAGCAGTTCTTC
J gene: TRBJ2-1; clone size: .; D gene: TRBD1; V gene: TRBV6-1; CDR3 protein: CASSEEQGGSDEQFF; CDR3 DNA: TGTGCCAGCAGTGAAGAACAGGGGGGTAGCGATGAGCAGTTCTTC
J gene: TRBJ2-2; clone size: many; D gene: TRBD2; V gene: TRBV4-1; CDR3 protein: CASSQLGLAGREAGELFF; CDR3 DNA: TGCGCCAGCAGCCAACTTGGGTTAGCAGGGAGGGAGGCCGGGGAGCTGTTTTTT
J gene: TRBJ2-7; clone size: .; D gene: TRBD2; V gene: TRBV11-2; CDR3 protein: CASSLDAAGGITYEQYF; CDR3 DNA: TGTGCCAGCAGCTTAGATGCAGCGGGGGGTATTACCTACGAGCAGTACTTC